The clone carrying this T cell receptor beta chain turned up a few times. Its cognate antigen is unknown. This specimen comes from a study of human T cells and chemical hapten exposure. The study's findings and limits: Sensitization with DPC brought no change to TCRs above 1 in 1000 in frequency.

The library labeled individual cDNA molecules by adding unique molecular identifiers to them. Original processing notes: Sampled TCR counts reached a median of around 100,000 per sample, with values ranging from about 20,000 to 750,000. TCRdb called the RACE reads again in MiXCR, with one record for every CDR3 protein. In this record, the V and J calls reflect TCRdb's handling and not the investigators' own analysis. The repertoire has some 65,000 distinct CDR3 sequences, roughly 6.1% of them found once; the top ten carry around 3.4%. Germline assignment: CDR1 SNHLY and CDR2 FYNNEI. The CDR3 runs 15 residues. V was clipped by 2 bases and J by 2 bases; unmatched bases: 4. Time point: healthy volunteer bleed at 6 weeks. RNA extraction used unfractionated whole blood as the source of total RNA.

Material: whole blood. V gene TRBV2 combines with J gene TRBJ2-3, with 7 nucleotides matching TRBD2. This TCR derives from a female donor in good health. Some clones in this sample may be carry-over from other donors' samples. CDR3: CASSETAGLTDTQYF. In DNA, the CDR3 is TGTGCCAGCAGTGAAACAGCGGGACTCACAGATACGCAGTATTTT.